This T cell receptor (beta chain) comes out of a study of vaccination and CD4 T cells after COVID-19. General observations from the study: A nonsignificant rise from approximately 21 to 38 was seen in the median number of SARS-CoV-2-reactive clonotypes.

The treatment: approximately 11-day PBMC culture with coronavirus spike peptide pools or control peptides (ViraFEST assay). Germline V lookup: CDR1 WSHSY, CDR2 SAAADI. The CDR3 contains 15 residues. V lost 0 bases to trimming and J lost 1 base; unmatched junction nucleotides: 2. A remark on this clonotype: Its antigen is not identified.

The study sequenced cultured CD4+ T cell DNA using the Oncomine TCR Beta short-read assay. Via MiXCR, TCRdb re-called the PCR reads, giving one row per CDR3 protein. The table shows about 20,000 distinct CDR3 sequences, with 80% to 85% occurring only once. This chain connects TRBV10-2 to TRBJ2-7, with 8 bases identical to TRBD1. This TCR derives from a human donor who received a COVID-19 vaccine. The source material was CD4+ T cells from blood, cultured in vitro, sampled after SARS-CoV-2 vaccination. CDR3 sequence: CASSESRDRSYEQYF. CDR3 nucleotide sequence: TGCGCCAGCAGTGAGTCGCGGGACAGGTCCTACGAGCAGTACTTC.